A selection of T cell receptor beta chains follows, all from one sample in a study of blood T cell repertoires in COVID-19. Here immunoSEQ multiplex PCR was the method, and the copy in TCRdb shows in-frame clones only, minus some. The repertoire has about 240,000 clones, approximately 78% of them found once; the top ten carry roughly an eighth. The sample was peripheral blood. These receptors were taken from an older woman with active or convalescent COVID-19. Each CDR3 is given with its conserved first and last residue. A D gene is named only where the DNA matches it firmly. Expanded clones get a size class; other rows say once, few or many, or leave the size out.

CDR3: CASSFTGTGGGETQYF
DNA: TGTGCCAGTAGTTTCACCGGGACAGGGGGGGGAGAGACCCAGTACTTC
D: TRBD1
J: TRBJ2-5
V: TRBV19
size: .

CDR3: CAWSPPGLAGIEEQYF
DNA: TGTGCCTGGAGTCCCCCGGGACTAGCGGGGATAGAGGAGCAGTACTTC
D: TRBD2
J: TRBJ2-7
V: TRBV30
size: .

CDR3: CASSPTEGITGELFF
DNA: TGCGCCAGCAGCCCAACCGAGGGAATCACCGGGGAGCTGTTTTTT
D: .
J: TRBJ2-2
V: TRBV5-1
size: .

CDR3: CATSRAGGQYAYSNYGYTF
DNA: TGTGCCACCAGCAGAGCAGGAGGCCAGTACGCCTACTCTAACTATGGCTACACCTTC
D: .
J: TRBJ1-2
V: TRBV15
size: .

CDR3: CASSLPSGEYNEQFF
DNA: TGCGCCAGCAGCTTGCCTAGCGGGGAGTACAATGAGCAGTTCTTC
D: TRBD2
J: TRBJ2-1
V: TRBV5-1
size: .

CDR3: CASSPGGLGKLFF
DNA: TGTGCCAGCAGCCCCGGCGGATTGGGAAAACTGTTTTTT
D: .
J: TRBJ1-4
V: TRBV12-3/TRBV12-4
size: .

CDR3: CASSQLYEQYF
DNA: TGTGCCAGCAGCCAACTGTACGAGCAGTACTTC
D: .
J: TRBJ2-7
V: TRBV7-8
size: once

CDR3: CASSDRGRWSNEQYF
DNA: TGTGCCAGCAGCGACAGGGGGCGCTGGAGCAACGAGCAGTACTTC
D: TRBD1
J: TRBJ2-7
V: TRBV11-2
size: .

CDR3: CASSYGGEGWEAFF
DNA: TGTGCCAGCAGTTACGGGGGGGAAGGATGGGAAGCTTTCTTT
D: .
J: TRBJ1-1
V: TRBV6-5
size: .

CDR3: CASSYSGTPYGYTF
DNA: TGTGCCAGCAGTTACTCGGGGACACCTTATGGCTACACCTTC
D: .
J: TRBJ1-2
V: TRBV6-5
size: .

CDR3: CAWSAGLNTGELFF
DNA: TGTGCCTGGAGTGCAGGATTAAACACCGGGGAGCTGTTTTTT
D: .
J: TRBJ2-2
V: TRBV30
size: .

CDR3: CAWSRGTVGNTIYF
DNA: TGTGCCTGGAGTCGCGGGACAGTCGGAAACACCATATATTTT
D: TRBD1
J: TRBJ1-3
V: TRBV30
size: .

CDR3: CASSRTGRGGYTF
DNA: TGTGCCAGCAGCCGGACAGGGCGAGGTGGCTACACCTTC
D: TRBD1
J: TRBJ1-2
V: TRBV5-6
size: few

CDR3: CASSQAAAAPYEQYF
DNA: TGTGCCAGCAGCCAAGCCGCGGCAGCCCCCTACGAGCAGTACTTC
D: .
J: TRBJ2-7
V: TRBV4-2
size: .

CDR3: CASSIRTGGAGNQPQHF
DNA: TGTGCCAGTAGTATCCGGACAGGGGGCGCCGGCAATCAGCCCCAGCATTTT
D: TRBD1
J: TRBJ1-5
V: TRBV19
size: .

CDR3: CASTRDTAGNTIYF
DNA: TGTGCCAGCACCAGAGACACCGCGGGAAACACCATATATTTT
D: .
J: TRBJ1-3
V: TRBV11-2
size: many

CDR3: CASSKDSDGSYEQYF
DNA: TGTGCCAGCAGCAAGGACTCGGACGGTTCCTACGAGCAGTACTTC
D: .
J: TRBJ2-7
V: TRBV7-8
size: .

CDR3: CASSLGGGANEQYF
DNA: TGTGCCAGCAGCTTAGGCGGGGGGGCCAACGAGCAGTACTTC
D: TRBD2
J: TRBJ2-7
V: TRBV7-2
size: once

CDR3: CASSLVPPTGADTQYF
DNA: TGTGCCAGCAGCTTAGTACCCCCAACAGGGGCAGATACGCAGTATTTT
D: TRBD1
J: TRBJ2-3
V: TRBV7-9
size: .

CDR3: CASSLGQGSYEQYF
DNA: TGTGCCAGCTCACTTGGACAGGGAAGTTACGAGCAGTACTTC
D: TRBD1
J: TRBJ2-7
V: TRBV18
size: once

CDR3: CSASRGLDSPLHF
DNA: TGCAGTGCTAGTAGGGGGCTCGATTCACCCCTCCACTTT
D: TRBD1
J: TRBJ1-6
V: TRBV20-1
size: .

CDR3: CASSTAGRGYGYTF
DNA: TGTGCCAGCAGCACGGCAGGGCGGGGCTATGGCTACACCTTC
D: .
J: TRBJ1-2
V: TRBV11-2
size: once

CDR3: CASFSSGGRGETQYF
DNA: TGTGCCAGCTTTTCTAGCGGGGGCCGAGGGGAGACCCAGTACTTC
D: TRBD2
J: TRBJ2-5
V: TRBV2
size: .

CDR3: CASSPGGPGANVLTF
DNA: TGTGCCAGCTCACCCGGGGGGCCTGGGGCCAACGTCCTGACTTTC
D: .
J: TRBJ2-6
V: TRBV18
size: .

CDR3: CASSAFGTSGVRETQYF
DNA: TGTGCCAGCAGCGCATTCGGGACTAGCGGGGTCAGAGAGACCCAGTACTTC
D: TRBD2
J: TRBJ2-5
V: TRBV9
size: .

CDR3: CASSYSPRGTDTQYF
DNA: TGTGCCAGCAGTTACTCCCCCAGGGGCACAGATACGCAGTATTTT
D: .
J: TRBJ2-3
V: TRBV6-5
size: .

CDR3: CASRGLAGGHSYNEQFF
DNA: TGTGCCAGCAGGGGACTAGCGGGGGGCCACTCCTACAATGAGCAGTTCTTC
D: TRBD2
J: TRBJ2-1
V: TRBV2
size: .

CDR3: CASGLAGGYEQYF
DNA: TGTGCCAGCGGCCTAGCGGGGGGCTACGAGCAGTACTTC
D: TRBD2
J: TRBJ2-7
V: TRBV7-3
size: .

CDR3: CASSLWAGGNNEQFF
DNA: TGTGCCAGCAGCTTATGGGCAGGGGGAAACAATGAGCAGTTCTTC
D: TRBD1
J: TRBJ2-1
V: TRBV7-2
size: .

CDR3: CASSEAGLDADTQYF
DNA: TGTGCCAGCAGTGAAGCGGGACTAGACGCAGATACGCAGTATTTT
D: TRBD2
J: TRBJ2-3
V: TRBV2
size: many

CDR3: CASSLDRTSGVTDTQYF
DNA: TGTGCCAGCAGCTTAGACCGGACTAGCGGGGTGACAGATACGCAGTATTTT
D: TRBD2
J: TRBJ2-3
V: TRBV11-2
size: .

CDR3: CASRVDSNQPQHF
DNA: TGTGCCAGCAGGGTAGATAGCAATCAGCCCCAGCATTTT
D: .
J: TRBJ1-5
V: TRBV6-5
size: .

CDR3: CASSSPGVGTDTQYF
DNA: TGTGCCAGCAGTTCCCCGGGGGTCGGCACAGATACGCAGTATTTT
D: .
J: TRBJ2-3
V: TRBV27
size: .

CDR3: CASSNHRGTNEKLFF
DNA: TGCGCCAGCAGCAACCACAGGGGGACTAATGAAAAACTGTTTTTT
D: TRBD1
J: TRBJ1-4
V: TRBV4-3
size: .

CDR3: CASSPPGGREDGELFF
DNA: TGTGCCAGCAGCCCGCCCGGGGGGCGCGAGGACGGGGAGCTGTTTTTT
D: .
J: TRBJ2-2
V: TRBV7-9
size: once

CDR3: CASRWGGTNTEAFF
DNA: TGTGCCAGTAGATGGGGAGGGACGAACACTGAAGCTTTCTTT
D: .
J: TRBJ1-1
V: TRBV19
size: .

CDR3: CASSAGTVYGYTF
DNA: TGTGCCAGCAGCGCCGGGACAGTCTATGGCTACACCTTC
D: TRBD1
J: TRBJ1-2
V: TRBV28
size: few

CDR3: CASSTQGAGGNEKLFF
DNA: TGTGCCAGCAGCACCCAGGGTGCGGGGGGAAATGAAAAACTGTTTTTT
D: .
J: TRBJ1-4
V: TRBV5-6
size: .

CDR3: CAISVSSGEKLFF
DNA: TGTGCCATCAGTGTATCAAGCGGGGAAAAACTGTTTTTT
D: .
J: TRBJ1-4
V: TRBV10-3
size: few

CDR3: CASSYSLRCGYTF
DNA: TGTGCCAGCAGTTATTCCCTGCGCTGTGGCTACACCTTC
D: .
J: TRBJ1-2
V: TRBV6-5
size: .

CDR3: CSASGLADNEQFF
DNA: TGCAGTGCTAGTGGGCTAGCGGACAATGAGCAGTTCTTC
D: TRBD2
J: TRBJ2-1
V: TRBV20-1
size: .

CDR3: CASSRAGRHEQYF
DNA: TGTGCCAGCAGCCGCGCGGGCAGGCACGAGCAGTACTTC
D: .
J: TRBJ2-7
V: TRBV6-5
size: .

CDR3: CASSDRANTGELFF
DNA: TGTGCCAGCAGTGACAGGGCGAACACCGGGGAGCTGTTTTTT
D: .
J: TRBJ2-2
V: TRBV2
size: .

CDR3: CSASLPGRATFF
DNA: TGCAGTGCTAGTCTTCCAGGTCGTGCAACTTTCTTT
D: .
J: TRBJ1-1
V: TRBV20-1
size: .

CDR3: CASSRLAGGPDTQYF
DNA: TGTGCCAGCAGCAGATTAGCGGGGGGCCCAGATACGCAGTATTTT
D: TRBD2
J: TRBJ2-3
V: TRBV9
size: once